This entry lists 21 T cell receptor beta chains sequenced from one sample in a study of T cells in Graves' hyperthyroidism and ophthalmopathy. RNA transcripts yielded amplified TCR beta CDR3 regions. The primer set for the first-round RT-PCR of the TCR CDR3 was HTBI. Via MiXCR, TCRdb re-called the multiplex PCR reads, giving one row per CDR3 protein. The profile shows about 700,000 distinct CDR3 sequences, around 13% of them singletons. Sequencing input: blood. These TCRs come from a young woman with Graves' hyperthyroidism.

At least ten counts were recorded for this clonotype. The V and J genes are TRBV2 and TRBJ1-1; D gene ambiguous. This CDR3 spans 12 amino acids. Germline V lookup: CDR1 SNHLY, CDR2 FYNNEI. Trimming took 4 bases from V and 4 from J, leaving 7 bases between them. The CDR3 DNA sequence: TGTGCCAGCAGTGCCCTGGGCACTGAAGCTTTCTTT. It translates to CASSALGTEAFF.

There are a few counts of this clonotype. DNA for the CDR3: TGTGCCAGCAGCTTGGGGGGACTAGCGAGAGATCCTAGATTGGAGACCCAGTACTTC. This encodes CASSLGGLARDPRLETQYF. The chain is built from TRBV7-9 and TRBJ2-5; 10 nucleotides line up with TRBD2. The V gene's germline CDR1 is SEHNR and CDR2 FQNEAQ (reference sequence). V lost 3 bases, J lost 5 bases, and 18 bases stayed unmatched. The CDR3 spans 19 residues.

This clonotype was counted at least ten times. This chain joins TRBV7-9 and TRBJ2-2, with D possibly matching TRBD2 (5 bases). This CDR3 contains 14 residues. V gave up 5 bases and J gave up 6 bases, with 13 bases separating them. The germline gives CDR1 SEHNR, CDR2 FQNEAQ (reference sequence). CDR3 DNA sequence: TGTGCCAGCAGCGTACTGGCGGGCGCCGGGGAGCTGTTTTTT. Encoded protein: CASSVLAGAGELFF.

This clonotype has at least ten counts. CDR3 nucleotide sequence: TGTGCCAGCAGCGGGGCCACCGACTACGAGCAGTACTTC. Translated: CASSGATDYEQYF. This sequence joins TRBV9 and TRBJ2-7; no clear D. V lost 3 bases, J lost 3 bases, and 10 bases lay in between. Per germline, CDR1 SGDLS and CDR2 YYNGEE. The CDR3 runs 13 residues. The full variable domain, its missing parts supplied by reference TRBV9 and TRBJ2-7, is DSGVTQTPKHLITATGQRVTLRCSPRSGDLSVYWYQQSLDQGLQFLIQYYNGEERAKGNILERFSAQQFPDLHSELNLSSLELGDSALYFCASSGATDYEQYFGPGTRLTVT.

This clonotype was seen ten or more times. The genes are TRBV7-9 and TRBJ2-1; TRBD2 agrees at 14 bases. V was pared by 5 bases and J by 7 bases, with 4 bases of the junction left unmatched. The CDR3 length is 15 residues. CDR1 is SEHNR, CDR2 FQNEAQ, per germline (reference sequence). CDR3: CASSPGLAGENEQFF. The CDR3 bases are TGTGCCAGCAGCCCGGGACTAGCGGGAGAGAATGAGCAGTTCTTC. Looking up the rest from reference TRBV7-9 and TRBJ2-1 gives the full variable domain: DTGVSQNPRHKITKRGQNVTFRCDPISEHNRLYWYRQTLGQGPEFLTYFQNEAQLEKSRLLSDRFSAERPKGSFSTLEIQRTEQGDSAMYLCASSPGLAGENEQFFGPGTRLTVL.

CDR3 coding DNA: TGCGCCAGCAGCTTAGGAGAGAGGGTCCTCTACGAGCAGTACTTC. Its translation: CASSLGERVLYEQYF. The chain joins TRBV5-1 to TRBJ2-7; D may be TRBD2 (5 bases). V lost 2 bases and J lost 3, with 15 bases in between. The CDR3 runs to 15 residues. Per germline, CDR1 SGHRS and CDR2 YFSETQ.

This clonotype was counted at least ten times. V is TRBV20-1 and J is TRBJ2-7; 11 bases agree with TRBD2. This CDR3 is 15 amino acids long. The germline V gene has CDR1 DFQATT and CDR2 SNEGSKA (reference sequence). The V gene end was trimmed by 5 bases and the J gene end by 2 bases; junction bases not matched to a gene: 8. CDR3 coding DNA: TGCAGTGCTCGATCCGGGACTAGCGGAACCTACGAGCAGTACTTC. Its protein product is CSARSGTSGTYEQYF.

This clonotype was seen ten or more times. The rearrangement uses TRBV30 and TRBJ2-1, with D possibly matching TRBD2 (5 bases). This CDR3 has 15 residues. V was cut by 0 bases and J by 2 bases, with 11 bases left in between. Germline CDR1 and CDR2: GTSNPN and SVGIG (reference sequence). CDR3 coding DNA: TGTGCCTGGAGTGTAGGGAGAGGCCCCTACAATGAGCAGTTCTTC. This gives the protein CAWSVGRGPYNEQFF.

The chain has TRBV6-1 and TRBJ1-2; maybe TRBD1 (5 bases). Trimming stripped 4 bases from V and 2 bases from J, with 11 bases between. From germline, CDR1 is MNHNS and CDR2 SASEGT. The length of the CDR3 is 14 residues. The CDR3 nucleotides read TGTGCCAGCAGTGTTGAGGCAGGGAACTATGGCTACACCTTC. This gives the protein CASSVEAGNYGYTF.

This clonotype was counted only a few times. The rearrangement joins TRBV7-3 to TRBJ2-2, with 7 bases fitting TRBD1. CDR1 is SGHTA, CDR2 FQGTGA, per germline. The CDR3 has 17 residues. V shed 5 bases and J 1 base; nucleotides not matched to a gene: 10. The CDR3 DNA reads TGTGCCAGCAGCCTGAGAGGGGGCGGGTTGAACACCGGGGAGCTGTTTTTT. Protein product: CASSLRGGGLNTGELFF.

This clonotype was picked up many times. The J gene is TRBJ2-7, the V gene TRBV28; weak D call: TRBD1 (6 bases). The V end lost 5 bases, the J end lost 4 bases, and 15 bases lay between the germline ends. The CDR3 runs 14 residues. Per germline, CDR1 MDHEN and CDR2 SYDVKM. CDR3 loop: CASSPPEGVYEQYF. The CDR3 bases are TGTGCCAGCAGTCCCCCCGAGGGGGTATACGAGCAGTACTTC.

This clonotype was counted many times. The J gene is TRBJ2-3, the V gene TRBV28; 9 bases match TRBD2. J was trimmed by 4 bases and V by 3 bases; bases with no gene match: 2. Germline V gene data show CDR1 as MDHEN and CDR2 as SYDVKM. The CDR3 length is 14 residues. CDR3 sequence reads: CASSFVAGADTQYF. CDR3 sequence (DNA): TGTGCCAGCAGTTTCGTAGCGGGAGCAGATACGCAGTATTTT.

This clonotype was picked up many times. The rearrangement uses TRBV7-6 and TRBJ2-1; a weak D match, TRBD2 (5 bases). Trimming stripped 1 base from V and 8 bases from J, with 12 bases between. CDR1 is SGHVS, CDR2 FNYEAQ, per germline. The length of the CDR3 is 14 residues. CDR3 protein: CASSLVEGVDEQFF. CDR3 coding DNA: TGTGCCAGCAGCTTAGTAGAGGGAGTCGATGAGCAGTTCTTC. The variable domain in full, completed from reference TRBV7-6 and TRBJ2-1, reads GAGVSQSPRYKVTKRGQDVALRCDPISGHVSLYWYRQALGQGPEFLTYFNYEAQQDKSGLPNDRFSAERPEGSISTLTIQRTEQRDSAMYRCASSLVEGVDEQFFGPGTRLTVL.

This chain joins TRBV6-1 and TRBJ2-1, with TRBD2 matching over 9 bases. The CDR3 runs 21 residues. Trimming took 6 bases from V and 2 from J; bases not matched to a gene: 23. The V gene's germline CDR1 is MNHNS and CDR2 SASEGT. The CDR3 spells CASRPRSGGRAGYGPYNEQFF. The DNA of the CDR3 is TGTGCCAGCAGACCCCGGAGTGGCGGGAGGGCGGGATATGGCCCCTACAATGAGCAGTTCTTC.

This clonotype was seen ten or more times. J is TRBJ1-2 and V is TRBV18; D is unclear. CDR3 length: 13 residues. Trimming took 3 bases from V and 5 from J, leaving 10 bases between them. CDR1 is KGHSH, CDR2 LQKENI, per germline. The CDR3 here is CASSPDQQYGYTF. In DNA form, the CDR3 reads TGTGCCAGCTCACCGGACCAGCAGTATGGCTACACCTTC.

This clonotype was detected many times. V gene TRBV6-2 or TRBV6-3 combines with J gene TRBJ2-7; TRBD1 might be the D (6 bases). The CDR3 is 14 amino acids. Per germline, CDR1 MNHEY and CDR2 SVGEGT. The V end was cut by 0 bases, the J end by 3 bases, with 9 bases between. Here the CDR3 reads CASSYSTGIYEQYF. CDR3 DNA: TGTGCCAGCAGTTACTCAACAGGGATCTACGAGCAGTACTTC.

This clonotype has just a few counts. This chain joins TRBV7-9 and TRBJ2-3, with 15 positions matching TRBD2. Trimming removed 6 bases from V and 2 bases from J; junction bases left unmatched: 9. This CDR3 is built from 18 residues. In germline, CDR1 is SEHNR, CDR2 FQNEAQ (reference sequence). This CDR3 reads CASRRMGLAGGSTDTQYF. The CDR3 nucleotides are TGTGCCAGCAGGAGGATGGGACTAGCGGGAGGATCCACAGATACGCAGTATTTT.

This clonotype was detected ten times or more. This chain connects TRBV27 to TRBJ2-3, with TRBD2 as a possible D gene (5 bases). CDR3 size: 14 residues. Trimming removed 0 bases at V and 3 bases at J, with 7 bases between. CDR1 and CDR2 (germline): MNHEY, SMNVEV (reference sequence). CDR3 bases: TGTGCCAGCAGTTTATCTCGGGAAACAGATACGCAGTATTTT. This encodes CASSLSRETDTQYF.

This clonotype was observed a few times. The junction does not match germline at one end; this may be a read error. The chain recombines TRBV2 with TRBJ1-3; possibly TRBD1 for D (5 bases). Looked up from germline, CDR1 is SNHLY and CDR2 is FYNNEI. The CDR3 contains 12 residues. The CDR3 bases are TGTGCCAGCAGCGCCGACGACAGAAGAGCGAATTTT. Encoded protein: CASSADDRRANF.

This clonotype was observed many times. The chain is built from TRBV7-2 and TRBJ1-4; unclear D gene. This CDR3 is 13 amino acids long. CDR1 and CDR2 (germline): SGHTA, FQGNSA. V lost 3 bases and J 8 bases, leaving 10 bases between the germline ends. DNA of the CDR3: TGTGCCAGCAGCTTGGGTGGGGAAGAAAAACTGTTTTTT. Translating it yields CASSLGGEEKLFF.

In this sample, this clonotype turned up many times. This chain joins TRBV7-2 and TRBJ1-5; a weak D match, TRBD1 (6 bases). Germline lookup yields CDR1 SGHTA and CDR2 FQGNSA. The CDR3 sequence is 15 residues long. V dropped 5 bases and J dropped 2 bases, with 13 bases sitting between them. CDR3 DNA: TGTGCCAGCAGCCTACAGGGTTTCGGCAATCAGCCCCAGCATTTT. Translating it yields CASSLQGFGNQPQHF.